The clone carrying this T cell receptor beta chain was seen a handful of times. Samples each yielded at least 6 micrograms of total RNA. This record comes from a study of blood T cells in healthy people across ages. A J-beta primer mix and a sample-barcoded 5' primer were used in a second PCR of about 7 to 12 cycles. TCRdb reanalysed the 5' RACE reads using MiXCR and keeps one entry per CDR3 protein. Of over a million distinct CDR3 sequences listed, 40% to 45% are singletons. Material for sequencing was blood. The source is a woman in her sixties in good health.

CDR3 DNA: TGTGCCAGCAGCTTAGTTCGACACAATGAGCAGTTCTTC. This encodes CASSLVRHNEQFF. The chain links TRBV11-2 to TRBJ2-1; D gene ambiguous. Germline loops: CDR1 SGHAT, CDR2 FQNNGV. This CDR3 comprises 13 residues. Trimming left V 1 base short and J 5 bases short, with 6 bases between.